This T cell receptor (beta chain) is drawn from a study of cytomegalovirus exposure and HLA in healthy donors. Study-level background: As an earlier analysis found, around 200 million T cells yielded around 110 million unique TCR beta sequences.

With respect to this clone: Its antigen is currently unknown.

The CDR3 has 16 amino acids. Trimming took off 2 bases at V and 4 bases at J, with 17 bases between the two ends. The V gene's germline CDR1 is KGHSH and CDR2 LQKENI. Unrecorded immune exposures were likely, despite nominal health at sampling. A multiplex PCR was run with 60 Vbeta primers and 13 Jbeta primers. Authors' methods: In a later analysis, 10 million to 11 million of 75 million to 90 million unique beta chains occurred in at least two donors. Generated by immunoSEQ multiplex PCR, the TCRdb table keeps only in-frame clones and is missing some. V, J and clone size are taken as reported in that table, and D and trimming were inferred from the DNA itself. Of 100,000 or so clones in the sample, approximately 63% were seen once. Notes on the study in general: A later analysis found that most CMV-associated TCR beta chains appeared HLA-restricted.

The genes are TRBV18 and TRBJ1-2; a possible D gene is TRBD1 (6 bases). The material sequenced was PBMCs. The receptor comes from a woman aged 30 to 39 in good health and CMV-seronegative. The CDR3 bases are TGTGCCAGCTCACCAAGGGACATACGGACGGGCTATGGCTACACCTTC. This sequence encodes CASSPRDIRTGYGYTF.